This TCR beta chain was sequenced in a study of beta chain features in type 1 diabetes. Broader study findings: TCRB CDR3 length was moderately but significantly reduced in all four CD4+ subsets of Type 1 diabetes patients. Overrepresentation of cells with high TCR expression could result from cDNA sequencing. Shorter templates might be favored by PCR, and equally so in patients and in controls.

Trimming pared 5 bases from V and 2 bases from J, leaving 13 bases between. CDR1 MNHEY and CDR2 SVGAGI come from the germline V gene. CDR3 length equals 14 residues. cDNA synthesis used the whole RNA isolate, giving expressed TCRB sequences. The data were produced by immunoSEQ multiplex PCR, yet TCRdb's version contains in-frame clones alone and is incomplete. The table records approximately 170,000 clones, roughly 60% of them present only once. Notes on this clone: Its specificity is not known.

One heparinised blood draw averaging about 116 mL was given by each donor. Each population that was sorted was more than 95% pure. The chain is built from TRBV6-5 and TRBJ2-7, with D maybe TRBD1 (6 bases). The sequenced sample was naive CD4+ T cells from blood. The clonotype originates from a man aged 25 to 45 with type 1 diabetes. This CDR3 reads CASSPGAGAYEQYF. CDR3 in DNA: TGTGCCAGCAGTCCAGGGGCCGGGGCCTACGAGCAGTACTTC.